Sequencing of this TCR beta chain was carried out in a study of T cell responses to AZD1222 COVID-19 vaccine. Across the study: Second-dose recipients at about 4 or about 12 weeks were treated as one pooled group.

V was trimmed by 3 bases and J by 4 bases, leaving 16 bases between them. There are 16 residues in the CDR3. Germline CDR1 and CDR2: MNHEY and SMNVEV (reference sequence). The method was immunoSEQ multiplex PCR; TCRdb's version includes in-frame clones alone and lacks a portion of them. The table records 130,000 to 150,000 clones, 91% of them present only once. The V call is TRBV27, the J call TRBJ1-3, with unresolved D. The specimen was peripheral blood, collected on day 0 of AZD1222 vaccination. The sequence derives from an adult in good health. The CDR3: CASSFGPPLYGNTIYF. The CDR3 bases are TGTGCCAGCAGTTTCGGGCCGCCGCTCTACGGAAACACCATATATTTT.